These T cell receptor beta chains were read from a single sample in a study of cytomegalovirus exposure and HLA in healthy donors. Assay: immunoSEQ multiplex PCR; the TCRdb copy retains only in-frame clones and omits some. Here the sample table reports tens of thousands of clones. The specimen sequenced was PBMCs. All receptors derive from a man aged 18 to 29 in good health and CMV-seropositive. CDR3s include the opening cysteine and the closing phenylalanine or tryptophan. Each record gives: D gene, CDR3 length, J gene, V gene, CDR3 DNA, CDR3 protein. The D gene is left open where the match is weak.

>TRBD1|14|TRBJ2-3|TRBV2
TGTGCCATCCCTGGACAGGGGCGGACAGATACGCAGTATTTT
CAIPGQGRTDTQYF
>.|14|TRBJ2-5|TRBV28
TGTGCCAGCATCCCGCGGGGACAGCAAGAGACCCAGTACTTC
CASIPRGQQETQYF
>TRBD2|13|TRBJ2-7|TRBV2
TGTGCCAGCAGTGACCGAGGGAGGGCCGAGCAGTACTTC
CASSDRGRAEQYF
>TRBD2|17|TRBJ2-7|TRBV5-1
TGCGCCAGCAGCTTCGGACTAGCGGGAGCGATTCCGGGTGAGCAGTACTTC
CASSFGLAGAIPGEQYF
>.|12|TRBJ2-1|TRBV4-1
TGCGCCAGCAGCCGACCGACTAATGAGCAGTTCTTC
CASSRPTNEQFF
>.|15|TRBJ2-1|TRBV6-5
TGTGCCAGCAGTTCCCAAGGCCGGCGGGGCAATGAGCAGTTCTTC
CASSSQGRRGNEQFF
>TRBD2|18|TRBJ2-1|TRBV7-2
TGTGCCAGCAGCTTAGTTTCTAGCGGAATGAGCTCCTACAATGAGCAGTTCTTC
CASSLVSSGMSSYNEQFF
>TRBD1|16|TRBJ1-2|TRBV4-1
TGCGCCAGCAGCCCCAGAGGGACAGGGAAAGGTGTAGGCTACACCTTC
CASSPRGTGKGVGYTF
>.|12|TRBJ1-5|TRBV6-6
TGTGCCAGTGAAGTAGGAGGTTCAGCCCAGCATTTT
CASEVGGSAQHF
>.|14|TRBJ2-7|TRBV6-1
TGTGCCAGCAGGGGGGGACAGCGACCCTACGAGCAGTACTTC
CASRGGQRPYEQYF
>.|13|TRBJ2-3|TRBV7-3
TGTGCCAGCAGCCCTAGCTGGACAGATACGCAGTATTTT
CASSPSWTDTQYF
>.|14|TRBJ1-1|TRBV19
TGTGCCAGTAACCATGGACGGGAGAACACTGAAGCTTTCTTT
CASNHGRENTEAFF
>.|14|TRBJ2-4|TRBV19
TGTGCCAGTAGCAGACAGGAGAGCAAAAACATTCAGTACTTC
CASSRQESKNIQYF
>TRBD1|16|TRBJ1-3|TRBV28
TGTGCCAGCAGTCCAGGACAGGTCCCCTCTGGAAACACCATATATTTT
CASSPGQVPSGNTIYF
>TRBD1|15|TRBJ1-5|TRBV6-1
TGTGCCAGCAGTGAAGGGACAGGGGGCAATCAGCCCCAGCATTTT
CASSEGTGGNQPQHF
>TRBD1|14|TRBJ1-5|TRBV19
TGTGCCAGTAGGACAGGGATTGAGGATCAGCCCCAGCATTTT
CASRTGIEDQPQHF